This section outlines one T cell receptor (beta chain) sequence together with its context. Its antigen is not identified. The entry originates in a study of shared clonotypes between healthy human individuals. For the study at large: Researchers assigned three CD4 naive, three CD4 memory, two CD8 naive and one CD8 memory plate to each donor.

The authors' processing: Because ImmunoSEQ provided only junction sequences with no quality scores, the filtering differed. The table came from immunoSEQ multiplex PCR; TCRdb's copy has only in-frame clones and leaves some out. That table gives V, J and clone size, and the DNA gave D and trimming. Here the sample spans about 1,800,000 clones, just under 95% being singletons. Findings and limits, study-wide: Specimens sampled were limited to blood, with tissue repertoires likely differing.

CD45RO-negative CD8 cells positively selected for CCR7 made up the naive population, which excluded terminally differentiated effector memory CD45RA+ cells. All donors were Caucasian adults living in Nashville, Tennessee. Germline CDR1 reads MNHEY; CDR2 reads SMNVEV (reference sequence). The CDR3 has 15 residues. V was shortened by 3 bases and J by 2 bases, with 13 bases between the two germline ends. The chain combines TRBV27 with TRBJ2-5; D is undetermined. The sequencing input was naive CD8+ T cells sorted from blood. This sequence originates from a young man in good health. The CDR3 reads CASSFYNGLQETQYF. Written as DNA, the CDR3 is TGTGCCAGCAGTTTTTATAACGGGCTTCAAGAGACCCAGTACTTC.